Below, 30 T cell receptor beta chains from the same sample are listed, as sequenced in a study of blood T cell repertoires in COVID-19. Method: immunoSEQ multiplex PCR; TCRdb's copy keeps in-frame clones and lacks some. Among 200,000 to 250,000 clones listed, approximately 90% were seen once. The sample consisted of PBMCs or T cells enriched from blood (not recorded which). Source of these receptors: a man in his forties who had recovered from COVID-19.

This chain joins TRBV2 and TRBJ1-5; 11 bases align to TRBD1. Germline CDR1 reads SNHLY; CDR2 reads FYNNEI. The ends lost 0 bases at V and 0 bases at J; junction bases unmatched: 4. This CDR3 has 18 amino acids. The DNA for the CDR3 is TGTGCCAGCAGTGAAGCGGGGACAGGGGGTTATAGCAATCAGCCCCAGCATTTT. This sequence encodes CASSEAGTGGYSNQPQHF.

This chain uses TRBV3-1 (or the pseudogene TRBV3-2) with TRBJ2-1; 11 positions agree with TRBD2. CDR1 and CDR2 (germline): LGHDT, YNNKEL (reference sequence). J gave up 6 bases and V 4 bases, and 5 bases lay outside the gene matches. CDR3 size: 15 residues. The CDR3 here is CASSLLAGAGNEQFF. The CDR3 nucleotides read TGTGCCAGCAGCCTACTAGCGGGAGCTGGCAATGAGCAGTTCTTC.

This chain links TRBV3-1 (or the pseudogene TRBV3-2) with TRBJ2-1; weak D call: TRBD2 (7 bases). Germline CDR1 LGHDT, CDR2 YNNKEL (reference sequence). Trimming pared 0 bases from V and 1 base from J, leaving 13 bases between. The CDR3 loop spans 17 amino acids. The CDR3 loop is CASSQEGGQGSYNEQFF. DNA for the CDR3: TGTGCCAGCAGCCAAGAGGGAGGGCAGGGGTCCTACAATGAGCAGTTCTTC.

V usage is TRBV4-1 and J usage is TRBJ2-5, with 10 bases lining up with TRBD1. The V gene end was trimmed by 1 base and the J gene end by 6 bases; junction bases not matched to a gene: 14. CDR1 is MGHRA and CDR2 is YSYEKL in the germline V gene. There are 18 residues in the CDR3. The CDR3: CASSQAIGWDRGVKTQYF. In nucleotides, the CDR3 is TGCGCCAGCAGCCAAGCGATTGGGTGGGACAGGGGTGTAAAGACCCAGTACTTC.

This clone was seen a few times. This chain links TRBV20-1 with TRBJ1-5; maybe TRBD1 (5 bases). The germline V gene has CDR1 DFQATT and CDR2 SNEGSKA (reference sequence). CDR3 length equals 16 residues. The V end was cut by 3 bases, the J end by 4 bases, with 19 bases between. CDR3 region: CSASRSQGGWNQPQHF. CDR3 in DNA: TGCAGTGCTAGTCGGTCCCAGGGAGGGTGGAATCAGCCCCAGCATTTT.

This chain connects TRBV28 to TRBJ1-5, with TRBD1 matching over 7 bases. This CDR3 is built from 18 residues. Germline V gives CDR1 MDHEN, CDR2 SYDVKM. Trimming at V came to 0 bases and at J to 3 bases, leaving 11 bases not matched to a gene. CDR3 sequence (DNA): TGTGCCAGCAGTTTATGGCGGACAGGAGTACTATACAATCAGCCCCAGCATTTT. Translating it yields CASSLWRTGVLYNQPQHF.

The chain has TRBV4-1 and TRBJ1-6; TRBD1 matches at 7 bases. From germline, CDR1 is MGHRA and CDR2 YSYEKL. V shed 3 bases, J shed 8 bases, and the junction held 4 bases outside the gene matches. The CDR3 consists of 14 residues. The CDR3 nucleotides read TGCGCCAGCAGCCACCGACAGGGTGATTCACCCCTCCACTTT. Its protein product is CASSHRQGDSPLHF.

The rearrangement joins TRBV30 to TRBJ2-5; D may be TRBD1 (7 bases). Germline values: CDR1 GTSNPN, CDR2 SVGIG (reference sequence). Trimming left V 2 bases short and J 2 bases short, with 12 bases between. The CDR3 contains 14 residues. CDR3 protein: CAWSQGEDQETQYF. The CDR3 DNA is TGTGCCTGGAGTCAGGGGGAGGATCAAGAGACCCAGTACTTC.

This CDR3 is CSVYQGPNQPQHF. Written as DNA, the CDR3 is TGCAGCGTTTATCAGGGGCCGAATCAGCCCCAGCATTTT. The rearrangement uses TRBV29-1 and TRBJ1-5, with a weak D call TRBD1 (6 bases). The CDR3 totals 13 residues. The germline V gene encodes CDR1 SQVTM and CDR2 ANQGSEA. Trimming shortened V by 5 bases and J by 4 bases, and 12 bases separated the two germline ends.

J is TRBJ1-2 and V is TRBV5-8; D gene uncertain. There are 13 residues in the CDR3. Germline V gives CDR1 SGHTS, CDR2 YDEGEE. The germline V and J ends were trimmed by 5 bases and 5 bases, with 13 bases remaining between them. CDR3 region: CASRRRGGYGYTF. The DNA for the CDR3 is TGTGCCAGCAGACGGCGGGGAGGGTATGGCTACACCTTC.

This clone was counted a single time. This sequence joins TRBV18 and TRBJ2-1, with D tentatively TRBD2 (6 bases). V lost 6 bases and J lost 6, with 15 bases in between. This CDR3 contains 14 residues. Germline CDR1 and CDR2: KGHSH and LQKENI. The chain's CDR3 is CASSRGEAGNEQFF. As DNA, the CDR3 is TGTGCCAGCTCCCGGGGAGAAGCGGGCAATGAGCAGTTCTTC.

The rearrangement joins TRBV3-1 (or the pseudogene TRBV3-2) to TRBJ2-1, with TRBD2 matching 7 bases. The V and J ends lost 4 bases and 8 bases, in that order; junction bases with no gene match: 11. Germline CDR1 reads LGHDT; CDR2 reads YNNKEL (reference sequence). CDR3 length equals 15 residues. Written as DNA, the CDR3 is TGTGCCAGCAGCCCGAGACTAGCAGGCGGGGATGAGCAGTTCTTC. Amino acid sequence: CASSPRLAGGDEQFF.

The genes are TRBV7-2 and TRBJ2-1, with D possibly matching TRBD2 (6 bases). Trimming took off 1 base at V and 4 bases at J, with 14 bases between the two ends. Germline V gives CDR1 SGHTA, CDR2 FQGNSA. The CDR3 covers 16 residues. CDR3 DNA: TGTGCCAGCAGCTTAGGGGGCGGGGCCGGGTACAATGAGCAGTTCTTC. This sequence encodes CASSLGGGAGYNEQFF.

The CDR3 DNA sequence: TGCGCCAGCAGCCAAGCCCCGGGACAGAACCAAGAGACCCAGTACTTC. Protein sequence: CASSQAPGQNQETQYF. The chain employs TRBV4-1 and TRBJ2-5; 7 bases map to TRBD1. The CDR3 has 16 residues. V gave up 1 base and J gave up 0 bases; unmatched junction bases: 5. Germline-derived CDR1 and CDR2 are MGHRA and YSYEKL.

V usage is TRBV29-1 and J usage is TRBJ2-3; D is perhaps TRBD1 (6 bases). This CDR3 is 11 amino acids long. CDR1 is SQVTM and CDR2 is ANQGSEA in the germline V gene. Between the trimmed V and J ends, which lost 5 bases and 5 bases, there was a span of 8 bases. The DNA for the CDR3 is TGCAGCGTTCTAGGGGGAGATACGCAGTATTTT. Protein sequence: CSVLGGDTQYF.

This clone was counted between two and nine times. CDR3 DNA sequence: TGTGCCAGCAGTTTTATGACTAGCGTTCCCTACGAGCAGTACTTC. It specifies CASSFMTSVPYEQYF. This chain connects TRBV28 to TRBJ2-7; 8 bases line up with TRBD2. This CDR3 is 15 amino acids long. In germline, CDR1 is MDHEN, CDR2 SYDVKM. V shed 3 bases, J shed 2 bases, and the junction held 6 bases outside the gene matches.

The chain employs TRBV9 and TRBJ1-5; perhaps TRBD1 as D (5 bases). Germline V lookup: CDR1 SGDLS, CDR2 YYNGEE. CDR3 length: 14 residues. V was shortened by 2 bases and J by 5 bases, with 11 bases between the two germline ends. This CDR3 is CASSVSGQDQPQHF. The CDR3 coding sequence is TGTGCCAGCAGCGTTTCAGGGCAGGATCAGCCCCAGCATTTT.

CDR3 bases: TGCGCCAGCAGCCAAGTGGGGGCTTTGGCGGGAGGGGACGAGCAGTACTTC. It yields the protein CASSQVGALAGGDEQYF. V and J are TRBV4-1 and TRBJ2-7, with 9 bases that match TRBD2. The germline V gene encodes CDR1 MGHRA and CDR2 YSYEKL. V trimming: 1 base; J trimming: 5 bases; junction bases outside the gene matches: 12. This CDR3 is 17 amino acids long.

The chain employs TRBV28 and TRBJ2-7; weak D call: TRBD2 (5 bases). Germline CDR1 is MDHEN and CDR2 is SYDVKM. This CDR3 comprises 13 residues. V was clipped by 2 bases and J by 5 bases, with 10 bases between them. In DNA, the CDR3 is TGTGCCAGCAGTTTAATGCGCGGGCACGAGCAGTACTTC. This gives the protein CASSLMRGHEQYF.

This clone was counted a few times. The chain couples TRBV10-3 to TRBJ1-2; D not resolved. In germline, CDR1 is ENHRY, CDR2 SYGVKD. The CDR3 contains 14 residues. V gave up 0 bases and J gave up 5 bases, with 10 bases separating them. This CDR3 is CAISESMGRYGYTF. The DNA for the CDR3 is TGTGCCATCAGTGAGTCGATGGGCAGATATGGCTACACCTTC.

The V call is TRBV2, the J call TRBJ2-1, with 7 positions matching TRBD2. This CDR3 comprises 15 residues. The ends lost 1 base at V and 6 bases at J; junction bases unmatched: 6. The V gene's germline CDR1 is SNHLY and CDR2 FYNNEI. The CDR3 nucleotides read TGTGCCAGCAGTGAAGACGGGGGGACCGGCAATGAGCAGTTCTTC. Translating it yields CASSEDGGTGNEQFF.

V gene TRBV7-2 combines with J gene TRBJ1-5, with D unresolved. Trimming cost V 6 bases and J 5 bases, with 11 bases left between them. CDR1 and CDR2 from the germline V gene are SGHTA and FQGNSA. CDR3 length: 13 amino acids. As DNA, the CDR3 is TGTGCCAGCAGTAGAGATATCGATCAGCCCCAGCATTTT. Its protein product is CASSRDIDQPQHF.

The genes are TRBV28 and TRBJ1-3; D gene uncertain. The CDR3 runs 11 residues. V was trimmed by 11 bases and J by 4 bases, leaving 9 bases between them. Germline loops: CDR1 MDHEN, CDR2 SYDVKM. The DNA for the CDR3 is TGTGCCGGAGTCGTAGGAAACACCATATATTTT. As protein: CAGVVGNTIYF.

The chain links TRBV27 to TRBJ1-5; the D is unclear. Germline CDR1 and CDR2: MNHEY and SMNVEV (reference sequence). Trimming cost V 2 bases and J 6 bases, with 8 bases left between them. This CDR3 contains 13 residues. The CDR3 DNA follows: TGTGCCAGCAGTTTACGATGGCTTCAGCCCCAGCATTTT. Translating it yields CASSLRWLQPQHF.

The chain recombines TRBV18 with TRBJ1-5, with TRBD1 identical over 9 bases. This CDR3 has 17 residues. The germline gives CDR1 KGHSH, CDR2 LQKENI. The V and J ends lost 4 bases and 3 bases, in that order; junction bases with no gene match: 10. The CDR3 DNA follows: TGTGCCAGCTCACTTACAGGGGGCGGGTCAGACAATCAGCCCCAGCATTTT. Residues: CASSLTGGGSDNQPQHF.

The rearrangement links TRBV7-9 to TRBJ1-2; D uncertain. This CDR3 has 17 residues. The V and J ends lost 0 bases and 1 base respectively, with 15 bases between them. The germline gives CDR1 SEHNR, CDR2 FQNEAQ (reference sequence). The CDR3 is CASSLASMGFHNYGYTF. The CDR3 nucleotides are TGTGCCAGCAGCTTAGCGTCTATGGGCTTTCATAACTATGGCTACACCTTC. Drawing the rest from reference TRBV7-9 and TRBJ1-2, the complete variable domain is DTGVSQNPRHKITKRGQNVTFRCDPISEHNRLYWYRQTLGQGPEFLTYFQNEAQLEKSRLLSDRFSAERPKGSFSTLEIQRTEQGDSAMYLCASSLASMGFHNYGYTFGSGTRLTVV.

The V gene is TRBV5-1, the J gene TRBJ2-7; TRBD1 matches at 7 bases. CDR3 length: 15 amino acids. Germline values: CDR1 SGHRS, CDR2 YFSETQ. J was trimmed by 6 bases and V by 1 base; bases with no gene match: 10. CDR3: CASSLNGQAQREQYF. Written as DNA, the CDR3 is TGCGCCAGCAGCTTGAACGGACAGGCGCAGCGCGAGCAGTACTTC.

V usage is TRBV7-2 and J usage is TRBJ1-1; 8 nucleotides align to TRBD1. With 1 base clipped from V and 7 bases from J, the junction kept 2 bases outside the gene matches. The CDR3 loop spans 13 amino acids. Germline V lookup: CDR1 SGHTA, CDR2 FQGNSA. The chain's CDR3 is CASSLDRGSEAFF. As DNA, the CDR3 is TGTGCCAGCAGCTTAGACAGGGGGAGTGAAGCTTTCTTT.

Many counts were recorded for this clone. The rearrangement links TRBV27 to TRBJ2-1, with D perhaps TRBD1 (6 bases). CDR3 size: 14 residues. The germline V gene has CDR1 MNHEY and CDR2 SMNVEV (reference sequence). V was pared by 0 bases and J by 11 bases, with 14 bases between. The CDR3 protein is CASSLSDTGIKQFF. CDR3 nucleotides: TGTGCCAGCAGTTTATCAGACACAGGGATTAAGCAGTTCTTC.

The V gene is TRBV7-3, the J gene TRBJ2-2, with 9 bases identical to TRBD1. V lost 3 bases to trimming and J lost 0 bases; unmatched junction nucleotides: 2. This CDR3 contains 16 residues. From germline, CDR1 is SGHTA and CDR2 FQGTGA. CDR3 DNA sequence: TGTGCCAGCAGCTTTACAGGGGGCGCGAACACCGGGGAGCTGTTTTTT. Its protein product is CASSFTGGANTGELFF.